The rows below give T cell receptor beta chains drawn from one sample of a study of CD8 T cells in ankylosing spondylitis. TCRdb redid the calling of the 5' RACE reads with MiXCR, one entry per CDR3 protein. The table lists some 220,000 distinct CDR3 sequences, around 8% of them singletons. Sequencing was done on a sample of blood, either unsorted or a sorted T cell fraction (not recorded which). The receptors here all came from a female donor with ankylosing spondylitis or in good health (not recorded which). Both conserved end residues are part of each CDR3.

v_call cdr3_aa
TRBV5-6 CASSQEGGQNTGELFF
TRBV5-6 CASSVTGISIGYTF
TRBV20-1 CCARDLDVVVINEKLFF
TRBV7-9 CASSLQGDVGYTF
TRBV12-3/TRBV12-4 CASSWTSGRTGELFF
TRBV5-6 CASSFTGTGLETQYF
TRBV6-2/TRBV6-3 CASSYRGLAGGNEQFF
TRBV6-1 CASSSRDRDGATNEKLFF
TRBV7-3 CASSRYPPRGGNTEAFF
TRBV4-1 CASSPTGVDTQYF
TRBV4-1 CASSHVQGAPGAEAFF
TRBV27 CASSLLASGTDTQYF
TRBV3-1 CASSQYPGRSGGYTF
TRBV6-2/TRBV6-3 CASSYSSPGQRAFF
TRBV11-2 CASRLSSPLEAFF
TRBV7-9 CASRGRGYEYNEQFF
TRBV7-9 CASSFARYEQYF
TRBV20-1 CSAREQGSINEQFF
TRBV19 CASSIARGRRNQPQHF
TRBV20-1 CSARGSGDLRYF